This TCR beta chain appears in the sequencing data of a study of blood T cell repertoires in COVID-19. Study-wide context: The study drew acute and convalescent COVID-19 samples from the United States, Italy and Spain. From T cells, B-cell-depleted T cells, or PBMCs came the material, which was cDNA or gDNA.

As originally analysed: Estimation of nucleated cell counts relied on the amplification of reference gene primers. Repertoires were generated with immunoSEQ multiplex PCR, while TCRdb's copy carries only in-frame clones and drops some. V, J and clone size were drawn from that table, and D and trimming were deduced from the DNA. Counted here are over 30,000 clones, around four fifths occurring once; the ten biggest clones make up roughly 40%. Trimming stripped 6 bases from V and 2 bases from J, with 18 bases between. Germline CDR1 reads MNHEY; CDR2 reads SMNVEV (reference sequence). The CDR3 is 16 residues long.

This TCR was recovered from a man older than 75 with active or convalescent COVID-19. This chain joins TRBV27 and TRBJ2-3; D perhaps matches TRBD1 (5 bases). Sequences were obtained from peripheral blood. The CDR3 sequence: CASRLIPDRHTDTQYF. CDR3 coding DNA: TGTGCCAGCAGGCTAATCCCTGACAGACACACAGATACGCAGTATTTT.